Detailed here is one T cell receptor beta chain. Its antigen is not identified. Time point noted: week 3, after first cycle of checkpoint inhibitor. Samples come from before therapy and from week 3 after the first blockade cycle. The entry originates in a study of blood T cell dynamics during melanoma immunotherapy. Study-level information: Patients with metastatic melanoma got pembrolizumab or nivolumab-ipilimumab as first-line care. Findings and limits, study-wide: The study could not tell melanoma-specific clones from general immune activation. At W3, later disease-control patients showed bifurcated PBMC repertoire changes, unlike progressors.

Trimming shortened V by 5 bases and J by 11 bases, and 18 bases separated the two germline ends. CDR3 length: 14 amino acids. The germline gives CDR1 MDHEN, CDR2 SYDVKM. Profiling relied on immunoSEQ multiplex PCR, and the TCRdb table lists in-frame clones only, not all of them. The sample comprises 13,000 to 15,000 clones, around 86% of which are singletons, and less than 6% rests with the top ten. The TCR comes from a human donor with melanoma. The chain joins TRBV28 to TRBJ1-4; tentatively, D is TRBD1 (6 bases). The sequencing used blood, collected from a patient treated with checkpoint blockade. CDR3 nucleotide sequence: TGTGCCAGCAGTCTTGGACAGCCTTCAGATAAACTGTTTTTT. Protein: CASSLGQPSDKLFF. Full variable domain (remainder filled in from reference TRBV28 and TRBJ1-4): DVKVTQSSRYLVKRTGEKVFLECVQDMDHENMFWYRQDPGLGLRLIYFSYDVKMKEKGDIPEGYSVSREKKERFSLILESASTNQTSMYLCASSLGQPSDKLFFGSGTQLSVL.